Shown below are 10 T cell receptor beta chains from a single sample sequenced in a study of T-cell reconstitution after alpha-beta-depleted transplantation in children. Preparing the TCRbeta library involved the use of unique molecular identifiers. A single record per CDR3 protein comes from TCRdb applying MiXCR to the PCR reads. The table records 600,000 to 800,000 distinct CDR3 sequences, around 13% of them present only once. The specimen comprised PBMCs, sampled before TCRalphabeta/CD19-depleted stem cell transplant. The receptor set was obtained from a girl aged 2-9 years with congenital amegakaryocytic thrombocytopenia, due to receive a stem cell transplant.

This clonotype showed up many times. This rearrangement joins TRBV12-3 or TRBV12-4 to TRBJ2-7, with 8 bases fitting TRBD2. J lost 6 bases, V lost 2 bases, and 15 bases had no gene match. This CDR3 contains 17 residues. The CDR3, as DNA: TGTGCCAGCAGTTTAAGCGGGAGCACCTTCTCAATGGGCGAGCAGTACTTC. Encoded protein: CASSLSGSTFSMGEQYF.

The chain links TRBV20-1 to TRBJ2-1; 7 positions agree with TRBD2. CDR3 size: 14 residues. J lost 10 bases, V lost 0 bases, and 9 bases had no gene match. CDR1 is DFQATT, CDR2 SNEGSKA, per germline (reference sequence). The CDR3 region is CSARDQETSDEQFF. The CDR3 DNA is TGCAGTGCTAGAGATCAGGAAACTAGCGACGAGCAGTTCTTC.

Many counts were recorded for this clonotype. The J gene is TRBJ2-1, the V gene TRBV4-1; D uncertain. The CDR3 covers 17 residues. V lost 1 base and J lost 1, with 14 bases in between. Germline CDR1 MGHRA, CDR2 YSYEKL. The CDR3 loop reads CASSQVPIPLSYNEQFF. CDR3 DNA sequence: TGCGCCAGCAGCCAAGTACCCATTCCCCTGTCCTACAATGAGCAGTTCTTC.

At least ten counts were recorded for this clonotype. The rearrangement uses TRBV20-1 and TRBJ1-2, with D uncertain. The CDR3 has 14 residues. Trimming cost V 4 bases and J 6 bases, with 18 bases left between them. In germline, CDR1 is DFQATT, CDR2 SNEGSKA (reference sequence). CDR3 nucleotides: TGCAGTGCTATCGGTTTACAGAAGAAGCATGGCTACACCTTC. Encoded protein: CSAIGLQKKHGYTF.

Many counts were recorded for this clonotype. V gene TRBV7-9 combines with J gene TRBJ1-2, with D uncertain. The CDR3 runs 12 residues. Looked up from germline, CDR1 is SEHNR and CDR2 is FQNEAQ (reference sequence). With 3 bases removed from V and 8 bases from J, the gap between germline ends came to 10 bases. CDR3 in amino acids: CASSFARGGYTF. CDR3 nucleotide sequence: TGTGCCAGCAGCTTTGCGCGAGGAGGCTACACCTTC.

The rearrangement links TRBV7-6 to TRBJ2-7; TRBD2 agrees at 8 bases. The CDR3 is 15 amino acids. From germline, CDR1 is SGHVS and CDR2 FNYEAQ. V gave up 5 bases and J gave up 6 bases; unmatched junction bases: 12. The CDR3 region is CASSLGGASPREQYF. The CDR3 nucleotides read TGTGCCAGCAGCCTCGGGGGGGCGTCCCCACGCGAGCAGTACTTC.

This clonotype was seen at least ten times. J is TRBJ2-1 and V is TRBV6-2 or TRBV6-3; 8 positions agree with TRBD1. CDR1 is MNHEY and CDR2 is SVGEGT in the germline V gene. Trimming cost V 5 bases and J 4 bases; bases outside gene matches: 7. The CDR3 length is 15 residues. The CDR3 loop is CASSRDRGPYNEQFF. Here the CDR3 DNA reads TGTGCCAGCAGTCGAGACAGGGGACCTTACAATGAGCAGTTCTTC.

This clonotype occurred many times. At one boundary the junction diverges from the germline segment, which might be a read error. The genes are TRBV12-5 and TRBJ2-7; D call uncertain. Germline lookup yields CDR1 LGHNT and CDR2 FRNRAP. The CDR3 runs to 11 residues. The CDR3 is CASGLGYEQYF. For the CDR3, the DNA is TGTGCTAGTGGGTTGGGGTACGAGCAGTACTTC.

This clonotype came up many times. The CDR3 spells CSASSTGTYEQYF. In nucleotides, the CDR3 is TGCAGTGCTAGTTCAACAGGGACGTACGAGCAGTACTTC. J is TRBJ2-7 and V is TRBV20-1; tentative D call: TRBD1 (6 bases). The V end lost 3 bases, the J end lost 4 bases, and 13 bases lay between the germline ends. Looked up from germline, CDR1 is DFQATT and CDR2 is SNEGSKA (reference sequence). The CDR3 spans 13 residues.

Of note for this clonotype: A read error is possible here, since a much larger clone lies one base away. Here the CDR3 reads CSALAEETQSF. CDR3 sequence (DNA): TGCAGTGCTCTAGCGGAAGAGACCCAGTCCTTC. The V call is TRBV20-1, the J call TRBJ2-5, with TRBD2 matching 7 bases. This CDR3 is 11 amino acids long. CDR1 is DFQATT, CDR2 SNEGSKA, per germline (reference sequence).